Listed below are T cell receptor beta chains from one sample, sequenced in a study of long-term antiretroviral therapy in people with HIV. TCRdb's copy holds only in-frame clones and misses some; the assay was immunoSEQ multiplex PCR. Found here are some 35,000 clones, around 79% of them singletons; the top ten hold about 6%. The sample consisted of unsorted PBMCs, taken 0.6 years after starting antiretroviral therapy. These receptor sequences come from a man between 18 and 35 years old with HIV. CDR3s include the opening cysteine and the closing phenylalanine or tryptophan. D genes are given only for firm matches. The size of a clone is reported for some rows only, either as once, few or many, or as a class for expanded clones.

NA,TRBJ1-5,TRBV21-1,NA,17,TGTGCCAGCAGCAAAGATACTCGGGGCCTTAGCAATCAGCCCCAGCATTTT,CASSKDTRGLSNQPQHF
NA,TRBJ1-5,TRBV6-5,few,14,TGTGCCAGCAGTTACGATGGAGGCCAAAGGTCCCAGCATTTT,CASSYDGGQRSQHF
TRBD1,TRBJ2-3,TRBV28,NA,13,TGTGCCAGCAGTTTCACAGGGGTGGATACGCAGTATTTT,CASSFTGVDTQYF
TRBD1,TRBJ2-7,TRBV5-4,NA,16,TGTGCCAGCAGCTTGGCCACCGGGACAGGGATGTACGAGCAGTACTTC,CASSLATGTGMYEQYF
TRBD1,TRBJ1-1,TRBV27,NA,14,TGTGCCAGCACCCTAGAGCCAGGGGGCACTGAAGCTTTCTTT,CASTLEPGGTEAFF
NA,TRBJ2-2,TRBV2,NA,16,TGTGCCAGCAGTGGGGTTCGGAGGCCGAACACCGGGGAGCTGTTTTTT,CASSGVRRPNTGELFF
NA,TRBJ2-3,TRBV28,NA,12,TGTGCCAGCAGTTTAAGCTTAGATACGCAGTATTTT,CASSLSLDTQYF
TRBD1,TRBJ2-7,TRBV27,NA,14,TGTGCCAGCACCCCCGGGACAGGCCAGTACGAGCAGTACTTC,CASTPGTGQYEQYF
NA,TRBJ2-1,TRBV28,NA,15,TGTGCCAGCAGTTTACGAGCGGGCCCAGGGAATGAGCAGTTCTTC,CASSLRAGPGNEQFF
NA,TRBJ2-6,TRBV30,NA,13,TGTGCCTGGGACCCCTCTGGGGCCAACGTCCTGACTTTC,CAWDPSGANVLTF
NA,TRBJ2-5,TRBV7-2,NA,13,TGTGCCAGCAGCCGGACAGTGCGGGAGACCCAGTACTTC,CASSRTVRETQYF
TRBD2,TRBJ2-7,TRBV19,NA,15,TGTGCCAGTAGTCCGGGGGGGGGCTTCTCCTACGAGCAGTACTTC,CASSPGGGFSYEQYF
NA,TRBJ1-5,TRBV6-5,NA,13,TGTGCCAGCAGAAGAGGTGGCAATCAGCCCCAGCATTTT,CASRRGGNQPQHF
NA,TRBJ1-5,TRBV27,NA,15,TGTGCCAGCAGTTTATTGGGCAGGGGCAATCAGCCCCAGCATTTT,CASSLLGRGNQPQHF
NA,TRBJ2-7,TRBV28,NA,11,TGTGCCAGCAGCGACGTAGGTGAGCAGTACTTC,CASSDVGEQYF
NA,TRBJ2-1,TRBV9,NA,15,TGTGCCAGCAGCCTCCTAGCGACCCAATTCCATGAGCAGTTCTTC,CASSLLATQFHEQFF
TRBD2,TRBJ2-7,TRBV11-1,NA,15,TGTGCCAGCAGCTTTTATGGACTAGGGACCTACGAGCAGTACTTC,CASSFYGLGTYEQYF
TRBD2,TRBJ2-2,TRBV11-2,NA,16,TGTGCCAGCAGCGCACCACTAGCGGGCCCCTCCGGGGAGCTGTTTTTT,CASSAPLAGPSGELFF
NA,TRBJ1-3,TRBV7-9,NA,15,TGTGCCAGCAGCTACGAGGCAGGTACCGCAAACACCATATATTTT,CASSYEAGTANTIYF
NA,TRBJ2-1,TRBV6-4,NA,17,TGTGCCAGCAGCCTTACACCAGGGGGACTAGTAGGTACTGAGCAGTTCTTC,CASSLTPGGLVGTEQFF
NA,TRBJ1-1,TRBV13,NA,16,TGTGCCAGCAGCTCCAATCTTCTCGGGATGAACACTGAAGCTTTCTTT,CASSSNLLGMNTEAFF
NA,TRBJ2-3,TRBV7-2,NA,15,TGTGCCAGCAGCTTAGTTGTGCAGAGCACAGATACGCAGTATTTT,CASSLVVQSTDTQYF
NA,TRBJ1-2,TRBV11-2,NA,14,TGTGCCAGCAGCTCGGGTTCACAGGGAATGCGCTACACCTTC,CASSSGSQGMRYTF
NA,TRBJ1-4,TRBV5-1,NA,14,TGCGCCAGCAGTAGAGGGGGGACTAATGAAAAACTGTTTTTT,CASSRGGTNEKLFF
NA,TRBJ2-7,TRBV7-2,once,12,TGTGCCAGCAGCTTGGATACCTACGAGCAGTACTTC,CASSLDTYEQYF
NA,TRBJ2-7,TRBV5-5,few,12,TGTGCCAGCAGCCTAGGACTGAGCGAGCAGTACTTC,CASSLGLSEQYF
NA,TRBJ1-3,TRBV4-3,NA,16,TGCGCCAGCAGCCAAGATCGGGCGGCCGGCAGAAACACCATATATTTT,CASSQDRAAGRNTIYF
TRBD2,TRBJ2-7,TRBV29-1,NA,17,TGCAGCGTTGAAGATTGGGGGGGTAAAGGGCCCTCCTACGAGCAGTACTTC,CSVEDWGGKGPSYEQYF
NA,TRBJ1-1,TRBV19,NA,16,TGTGCCAGTAGTATTGGGCAGGCATCGAGAAACACTGAAGCTTTCTTT,CASSIGQASRNTEAFF